This is a list of T cell receptor beta chains from one sample in a study of T cells in Graves' hyperthyroidism and ophthalmopathy. TCRdb re-called the multiplex PCR reads with MiXCR, one entry per CDR3 protein. The sample shows some 510,000 distinct CDR3 sequences, about a fifth of them seen only once. Specimen: blood. Receptors originate from a man aged 18 to 35 with Graves' hyperthyroidism. CDR3s include the opening cysteine and the closing phenylalanine or tryptophan. Fields, in order: clone size, V gene, D gene, J gene, CDR3 length, CDR3 protein, CDR3 DNA. D genes are given only for firm matches. Some rows mark clone size as missing; the rest say once, few, many or name a class of expanded clone.

clone size: .
V gene: TRBV6-5
D gene: .
J gene: TRBJ1-1
CDR3 length: 15
CDR3 protein: CASSYSTASTTEAFF
CDR3 DNA: TGTGCCAGCAGTTACTCGACGGCGTCGACCACTGAAGCTTTCTTT

clone size: many
V gene: TRBV20-1
D gene: .
J gene: TRBJ1-2
CDR3 length: 15
CDR3 protein: CSAREEGWYDYGYTF
CDR3 DNA: TGCAGTGCTAGAGAAGAGGGGTGGTACGACTATGGCTACACCTTC

clone size: .
V gene: TRBV9
D gene: TRBD1
J gene: TRBJ2-6
CDR3 length: 19
CDR3 protein: CASSPPEGQGASGANVLTF
CDR3 DNA: TGTGCCAGCAGCCCCCCCGAAGGACAGGGGGCTTCGGGGGCCAACGTCCTGACTTTC

clone size: many
V gene: TRBV11-3
D gene: .
J gene: TRBJ2-5
CDR3 length: 14
CDR3 protein: CASSLGLSQETQYF
CDR3 DNA: TGTGCCAGCAGCTTAGGACTCTCCCAAGAGACCCAGTACTTC

clone size: .
V gene: TRBV29-1
D gene: TRBD1
J gene: TRBJ1-1
CDR3 length: 14
CDR3 protein: CSVGPGQSNTEAFF
CDR3 DNA: TGCAGCGTGGGGCCGGGACAGTCGAACACTGAAGCTTTCTTT

clone size: .
V gene: TRBV6-1
D gene: .
J gene: TRBJ1-5
CDR3 length: 15
CDR3 protein: CASRIVEGGNQPQHF
CDR3 DNA: TGTGCCAGCAGGATCGTCGAAGGGGGGAATCAGCCCCAGCATTTT

clone size: many
V gene: TRBV20-1
D gene: .
J gene: TRBJ1-2
CDR3 length: 13
CDR3 protein: CSARDGSNYGYTF
CDR3 DNA: TGCAGTGCTAGGGACGGCTCTAACTATGGCTACACCTTC

clone size: .
V gene: TRBV7-9
D gene: .
J gene: TRBJ2-5
CDR3 length: 14
CDR3 protein: CASSLAVSQETQYF
CDR3 DNA: TGTGCCAGCAGCTTAGCTGTCAGCCAAGAGACCCAGTACTTC

clone size: many
V gene: TRBV6-1
D gene: .
J gene: TRBJ2-7
CDR3 length: 14
CDR3 protein: CASSGRGPPYEQYF
CDR3 DNA: TGTGCCAGCAGTGGCCGGGGGCCGCCCTACGAGCAGTACTTC

clone size: many
V gene: TRBV24-1
D gene: .
J gene: TRBJ1-3
CDR3 length: 15
CDR3 protein: CATSDKAPSGNTIYF
CDR3 DNA: TGTGCCACCAGTGACAAGGCTCCCTCTGGAAACACCATATATTTT

clone size: .
V gene: TRBV24-1
D gene: .
J gene: TRBJ1-2
CDR3 length: 13
CDR3 protein: CATPAYALGGYTF
CDR3 DNA: TGTGCCACCCCTGCTTACGCACTAGGTGGCTACACCTTC

clone size: .
V gene: TRBV6-4
D gene: TRBD1
J gene: TRBJ1-5
CDR3 length: 15
CDR3 protein: CASIPGTGSNQPQHF
CDR3 DNA: TGTGCCAGCATACCCGGGACAGGGAGCAATCAGCCCCAGCATTTT

clone size: many
V gene: TRBV6-1
D gene: .
J gene: TRBJ2-5
CDR3 length: 15
CDR3 protein: CASSGMEGAAETQYF
CDR3 DNA: TGTGCCAGCAGTGGAATGGAGGGGGCGGCAGAGACCCAGTACTTC

clone size: once
V gene: TRBV28
D gene: TRBD1
J gene: TRBJ1-2
CDR3 length: 17
CDR3 protein: CASNGQGAPGTNNGYTF
CDR3 DNA: TGTGCCAGCAACGGACAGGGGGCACCAGGCACCAACAATGGCTACACCTTC

clone size: many
V gene: TRBV18
D gene: .
J gene: TRBJ1-1
CDR3 length: 15
CDR3 protein: CASSLSGYSNTEAFF
CDR3 DNA: TGTGCCAGCTCACTATCGGGGTACTCGAACACTGAAGCTTTCTTT

clone size: .
V gene: TRBV28
D gene: .
J gene: TRBJ1-2
CDR3 length: 14
CDR3 protein: CASSLTTTSYGYTF
CDR3 DNA: TGTGCCAGCAGCCTAACTACGACTTCCTATGGCTACACCTTC

clone size: many
V gene: TRBV28
D gene: .
J gene: TRBJ2-7
CDR3 length: 13
CDR3 protein: CASSEQTAAEQYF
CDR3 DNA: TGTGCCAGCAGTGAGCAGACAGCCGCCGAGCAGTACTTC

clone size: few
V gene: TRBV27
D gene: TRBD1
J gene: TRBJ1-2
CDR3 length: 13
CDR3 protein: CASSLQGGGGYTF
CDR3 DNA: TGTGCCAGCAGTTTACAGGGGGGAGGTGGCTACACCTTC

clone size: many
V gene: TRBV4-2
D gene: .
J gene: TRBJ2-7
CDR3 length: 15
CDR3 protein: CASSQERGLVHEQYF
CDR3 DNA: TGTGCCAGCAGCCAAGAAAGGGGGTTAGTCCACGAGCAGTACTTC

clone size: few
V gene: TRBV19
D gene: TRBD1
J gene: TRBJ1-1
CDR3 length: 12
CDR3 protein: CASSGQGRKAFF
CDR3 DNA: TGTGCCAGTTCAGGACAGGGGAGAAAAGCTTTCTTT

clone size: many
V gene: TRBV20-1
D gene: TRBD2
J gene: TRBJ2-7
CDR3 length: 14
CDR3 protein: CSARDVGGAYEQYF
CDR3 DNA: TGCAGTGCTAGAGATGTGGGGGGGGCCTACGAGCAGTACTTC

clone size: many
V gene: TRBV27
D gene: .
J gene: TRBJ2-2
CDR3 length: 13
CDR3 protein: CASTSFRGGELFF
CDR3 DNA: TGTGCCAGTACCTCATTCCGAGGGGGGGAGCTGTTTTTT

clone size: .
V gene: TRBV6-2/TRBV6-3
D gene: TRBD1
J gene: TRBJ2-7
CDR3 length: 14
CDR3 protein: CASSYGTASGEQYF
CDR3 DNA: TGTGCCAGCAGTTACGGGACAGCTAGTGGGGAGCAGTACTTC

clone size: many
V gene: TRBV6-4
D gene: TRBD1
J gene: TRBJ1-3
CDR3 length: 17
CDR3 protein: CASRTIDRVQSGNTIYF
CDR3 DNA: TGTGCCAGCAGGACCATTGACAGGGTCCAGTCTGGAAACACCATATATTTT

clone size: .
V gene: TRBV28
D gene: .
J gene: TRBJ2-7
CDR3 length: 15
CDR3 protein: CATHSTGTRSYEQYF
CDR3 DNA: TGTGCCACCCACTCAACAGGAACACGCTCCTACGAGCAGTACTTC

clone size: .
V gene: TRBV6-2/TRBV6-3
D gene: .
J gene: TRBJ1-2
CDR3 length: 13
CDR3 protein: CASSYEGDNGYTF
CDR3 DNA: TGTGCCAGCAGTTACGAGGGGGATAATGGCTACACCTTC

clone size: .
V gene: TRBV20-1
D gene: TRBD2
J gene: TRBJ2-5
CDR3 length: 16
CDR3 protein: CSADHLAGKPQETQYF
CDR3 DNA: TGCAGTGCTGACCATCTAGCGGGCAAGCCTCAAGAGACCCAGTACTTC

clone size: many
V gene: TRBV13
D gene: TRBD1
J gene: TRBJ2-7
CDR3 length: 15
CDR3 protein: CASSRGTGVSYEQYF
CDR3 DNA: TGTGCCAGCAGCCGTGGGACAGGTGTCTCCTACGAGCAGTACTTC

clone size: .
V gene: TRBV27
D gene: .
J gene: TRBJ2-2
CDR3 length: 15
CDR3 protein: CASTPGTPGGGELFF
CDR3 DNA: TGTGCCAGCACCCCCGGGACCCCCGGCGGCGGGGAGCTGTTTTTT

clone size: .
V gene: TRBV2
D gene: .
J gene: TRBJ1-2
CDR3 length: 13
CDR3 protein: CASSEGSDYGYTF
CDR3 DNA: TGTGCCAGCAGTGAGGGCAGCGACTATGGCTACACCTTC

clone size: many
V gene: TRBV19
D gene: .
J gene: TRBJ2-7
CDR3 length: 15
CDR3 protein: CASSRGGQADYEQYF
CDR3 DNA: TGTGCCAGTAGTAGGGGCGGTCAGGCGGACTACGAGCAGTACTTC

clone size: many
V gene: TRBV28
D gene: .
J gene: TRBJ2-7
CDR3 length: 12
CDR3 protein: CASSLRGQEQYF
CDR3 DNA: TGTGCCAGCAGTTTACGCGGACAAGAGCAGTACTTC

clone size: many
V gene: TRBV30
D gene: .
J gene: TRBJ1-5
CDR3 length: 14
CDR3 protein: CAWSAGGMGQPQHF
CDR3 DNA: TGTGCCTGGAGTGCTGGCGGTATGGGACAGCCCCAGCATTTT

clone size: .
V gene: TRBV28
D gene: TRBD1
J gene: TRBJ2-2
CDR3 length: 15
CDR3 protein: CASSSGQGQSGELFF
CDR3 DNA: TGTGCCAGCAGTTCGGGACAGGGTCAGTCCGGGGAGCTGTTTTTT

clone size: many
V gene: TRBV12-3/TRBV12-4
D gene: .
J gene: TRBJ2-2
CDR3 length: 15
CDR3 protein: CASSSAGTNTGELFF
CDR3 DNA: TGTGCCAGCAGTTCAGCCGGGACGAACACCGGGGAGCTGTTTTTT

clone size: many
V gene: TRBV24-1
D gene: .
J gene: TRBJ1-2
CDR3 length: 17
CDR3 protein: CATSDGILVQGSYGYTF
CDR3 DNA: TGTGCCACCAGTGATGGGATTCTCGTTCAGGGTAGCTATGGCTACACCTTC